The next 11 T cell receptor beta chains were all read from a single sample in a study of blood T cell repertoires in COVID-19. The repertoire was sequenced with immunoSEQ multiplex PCR; TCRdb's copy has only in-frame clones and lacks some. The sample carries approximately 170,000 clones, around 85% recorded once. Sequencing was done on a sample of peripheral blood. These receptor sequences come from a man aged 60 to 69 who had recovered from COVID-19.

The genes are TRBV18 and TRBJ1-6; TRBD1 aligns across 9 bases. V was pared by 3 bases and J by 4 bases, with 7 bases of the junction left unmatched. Looked up from germline, CDR1 is KGHSH and CDR2 is LQKENI. This CDR3 has 17 amino acids. CDR3 loop: CASSPPPGQGYNSPLHF. The CDR3 DNA follows: TGTGCCAGCTCACCTCCTCCGGGACAGGGATATAATTCACCCCTCCACTTT.

This clone was detected only once. V is TRBV9 and J is TRBJ2-3, with 7 bases aligning to TRBD2. The CDR3 consists of 16 residues. V trimming: 0 bases; J trimming: 3 bases; junction bases outside the gene matches: 7. Germline-derived CDR1 and CDR2 are SGDLS and YYNGEE. The CDR3 here is CASSVAGGIGTDTQYF. The CDR3 DNA is TGTGCCAGCAGCGTAGCGGGGGGTATAGGGACAGATACGCAGTATTTT.

The J gene is TRBJ1-1, the V gene TRBV18, with D unresolved. Trimming stripped 6 bases from V and 1 base from J, with 12 bases between. The length of the CDR3 is 14 residues. CDR1 KGHSH and CDR2 LQKENI come from the germline V gene. CDR3 DNA: TGTGCCAGCTCGCTGACCCGGGAGAACACTGAAGCTTTCTTT. The encoded protein is CASSLTRENTEAFF.

The chain is built from TRBV7-8 and TRBJ1-2; the D gene is possibly TRBD1 (5 bases). V was shortened by 5 bases and J by 8 bases, with 15 bases between the two germline ends. The CDR3 sequence is 13 residues long. CDR1 and CDR2 (germline): SGHVS, FQNEAQ. CDR3 residues: CASSVAGMGGYTF. As DNA, the CDR3 is TGTGCCAGCAGCGTGGCAGGGATGGGGGGCTACACCTTC. Supplemented by reference TRBV7-8 and TRBJ1-2, the full variable domain reads GAGVSQSPRYKVAKRGQDVALRCDPISGHVSLFWYQQALGQGPEFLTYFQNEAQLDKSGLPSDRFFAERPEGSVSTLKIQRTQQEDSAVYLCASSVAGMGGYTFGSGTRLTVV.

This chain links TRBV9 with TRBJ1-3; D perhaps matches TRBD1 (5 bases). V was trimmed by 2 bases and J by 1 base, leaving 22 bases between them. The CDR3 loop spans 19 amino acids. Per the germline V gene, CDR1 is SGDLS and CDR2 is YYNGEE. The chain's CDR3 is CASSVTTAQIGISGNTIYF. The CDR3, as DNA: TGTGCCAGCAGCGTTACGACAGCTCAGATTGGAATTTCTGGAAACACCATATATTTT.

The rearrangement uses TRBV5-1 and TRBJ1-1; 7 nucleotides line up with TRBD1. Germline trimming cut 5 bases from V and 1 base from J; bases unmatched to any gene: 8. Germline values: CDR1 SGHRS, CDR2 YFSETQ. The CDR3 has 15 residues. The CDR3 reads CASRISGGRNTEAFF. Written as DNA, the CDR3 is TGCGCCAGCAGGATCTCAGGGGGGCGGAACACTGAAGCTTTCTTT.

The count of this clone is one. This sequence joins TRBV4-1 and TRBJ1-3; 7 nucleotides match TRBD1. CDR3 length equals 14 residues. Germline CDR1 reads MGHRA; CDR2 reads YSYEKL. With 4 bases clipped from V and 3 bases from J, the junction kept 3 bases outside the gene matches. CDR3 sequence reads: CASSLGTDGNTIYF. As DNA, the CDR3 is TGCGCCAGCAGCCTAGGGACAGATGGAAACACCATATATTTT.

This clone was picked up a small number of times. The chain combines TRBV29-1 with TRBJ2-7; no clear D gene. V was cut by 5 bases and J by 5 bases, with 7 bases left in between. CDR1 and CDR2 from the germline V gene are SQVTM and ANQGSEA. The CDR3 length is 10 residues. The CDR3 DNA is TGCAGCGTTTTCGGAGACGAGCAGTACTTC. Translated, it gives CSVFGDEQYF.

The chain combines TRBV5-1 with TRBJ2-1, with 9 bases fitting TRBD2. V dropped 5 bases and J dropped 9; count of bases not matched to a gene: 12. Germline V gene lookup returns CDR1 SGHRS and CDR2 YFSETQ. The length of the CDR3 is 15 residues. The CDR3 coding sequence is TGCGCCAGCAGTTCCGGGACTAGCTCAGGTCGTGAGCAGTTCTTC. Translating gives CASSSGTSSGREQFF.

The CDR3 DNA sequence: TGTGCCAGCAGCCAAGAATTGGGGGGGAGGGTCACCTTC. The encoded protein is CASSQELGGRVTF. V is TRBV4-2 and J is TRBJ1-2, with D maybe TRBD1 (5 bases). The germline V gene encodes CDR1 LGHNA and CDR2 YNFKEQ. This CDR3 has 13 amino acids. The ends were cut back, 0 bases at V and 13 bases at J, with 15 bases in the middle.

This rearrangement joins TRBV2 to TRBJ2-1; 8 bases agree with TRBD2. V lost 6 bases to trimming and J lost 0 bases; unmatched junction nucleotides: 10. CDR1 is SNHLY, CDR2 FYNNEI, per germline. CDR3 size: 17 residues. As DNA, the CDR3 is TGTGCCAGCAGCACCGTTCTGCGGGGGGTCTCCTACAATGAGCAGTTCTTC. Translating it yields CASSTVLRGVSYNEQFF.